This T cell receptor beta chain was captured by sequencing in a study of shared clonotypes between healthy human individuals. Study details: The plates for each donor numbered three CD4 naive, three CD4 memory, two CD8 naive and one CD8 memory.

The data were produced by immunoSEQ multiplex PCR, yet TCRdb's version contains in-frame clones alone and is incomplete. The sample records 550,000 to 700,000 clones, about three quarters being singletons. V lost 6 bases and J lost 0, with 12 bases in between. The CDR3 extends over 15 amino acids. Germline V gene lookup returns CDR1 MNHEY and CDR2 SMNVEV (reference sequence). Source material: memory CD4+ T cells sorted from blood. Subset indicated: CD45RA-negative fraction. The chain combines TRBV27 with TRBJ2-1, with a possible D match to TRBD2 (5 bases). The source of this sequence is a young woman in good health. The CDR3 DNA reads as TGTGCCAGCAGCAAAGCGGTGAGCTCCTACAATGAGCAGTTCTTC. It codes for CASSKAVSSYNEQFF.